The sequence of this T cell receptor (beta chain) was determined in a study of CD8 T cells in ankylosing spondylitis. General observations from the study: Made up of eight highly homologous variants, a TCR beta motif appeared characteristic of ankylosing spondylitis blood. Some of these motif variants have turned up before, in reports on reactive arthritis synovial fluid and blood. Disease-linked clones bore a CD8+ phenotype and were relatively rare in peripheral blood.

The CDR3 extends over 18 amino acids. The V segment lost 1 base and the J segment 2 bases; nucleotides outside the gene matches: 7. CDR1 is SGHRS, CDR2 YFSETQ, per germline. This clonotype was observed many times. Its antigen is still unknown. Generation of TCR beta libraries employed quantitative 5'-RACE incorporating molecular barcodes. TCRdb re-derived calls from the 5' RACE reads in MiXCR, one entry per CDR3 protein. The sample shows around 94,000 distinct CDR3 sequences, around 8.5% of them seen only once. This chain uses TRBV5-1 with TRBJ2-7, with TRBD2 matching 15 bases. This sequence was found in a male donor with ankylosing spondylitis. The source material was blood, either unsorted or a sorted T cell fraction (not recorded which). The CDR3 protein is CASSLMGTSGRPPYEQYF. The DNA for the CDR3 is TGCGCCAGCAGCTTGATGGGGACTAGCGGGAGGCCACCCTACGAGCAGTACTTC.